These 23 T cell receptor beta chains originate from one sample sequenced in a study of response to subunit inactivated influenza vaccine. One entry per CDR3 protein, called by TCRdb with MiXCR from the RT-PCR reads. The sample contains some 500,000 distinct CDR3 sequences, 25% of which appear only once. The sequenced sample was CD4+ T cells sorted from PBMCs, obtained around 5 days after vaccination. These receptors were collected from a man in his fifties who received an inactivated influenza vaccine.

On this clonotype itself: The junction and the germline gene differ at one end; a read error may be behind it. The chain couples TRBV5-1 to TRBJ2-1; D possibly corresponds to TRBD1 (6 bases). Germline CDR1 and CDR2: SGHRS and YFSETQ. This CDR3 has 14 amino acids. CDR3 region: CASSLVRTANEQFF. The DNA of the CDR3 is TGCGCCAGCAGTTTGGTCCGGACAGCCAATGAGCAGTTCTTC.

The chain combines TRBV6-1 with TRBJ1-2; 7 bases line up with TRBD1. The V segment lost 5 bases and the J segment 0 bases; nucleotides outside the gene matches: 6. The CDR3 contains 15 residues. Germline V CDR1 and CDR2: MNHNS, SASEGT. The CDR3 DNA follows: TGTGCCAGCAGTCGATCGGGACAGTCTAACTATGGCTACACCTTC. It specifies CASSRSGQSNYGYTF.

The chain recombines TRBV4-2 with TRBJ1-5; D unresolved. In germline, CDR1 is LGHNA, CDR2 YNFKEQ. The CDR3 runs 17 residues. The V gene lost 1 base and the J gene lost 1 base, with 14 bases spanning the gap. This chain's CDR3 is CASSQVIGPLSNQPQHF. The DNA of the CDR3 is TGTGCCAGCAGCCAAGTCATCGGTCCGTTGAGCAATCAGCCCCAGCATTTT.

This clonotype was counted a few times. This chain links TRBV7-2 with TRBJ1-1, with D uncertain. This CDR3 comprises 15 residues. Trimming pared 2 bases from V and 1 base from J, leaving 11 bases between. Germline V gene data show CDR1 as SGHTA and CDR2 as FQGNSA. CDR3: CASSLLVGPNTEAFF. The CDR3 region has the DNA TGTGCCAGCAGCTTATTGGTCGGCCCGAACACTGAAGCTTTCTTT. The entire variable domain, with the rest obtained from reference TRBV7-2 and TRBJ1-1, is as follows: GAGVSQSPSNKVTEKGKDVELRCDPISGHTALYWYRQSLGQGLEFLIYFQGNSAPDKSGLPSDRFSAERTGGSVSTLTIQRTQQEDSAVYLCASSLLVGPNTEAFFGQGTRLTVV.

V is TRBV15 and J is TRBJ2-1, with D maybe TRBD2 (5 bases). The ends were cut back, 1 base at V and 2 bases at J, with 12 bases in the middle. CDR1 is LNHNV, CDR2 YYDKDF, per germline (reference sequence). The CDR3 extends over 16 amino acids. CDR3 protein: CATSRVATTTYNEQFF. CDR3 DNA sequence: TGTGCCACCAGCAGAGTTGCGACTACAACCTACAATGAGCAGTTCTTC.

This clonotype occurred a few times. The gene calls are TRBV5-1 and TRBJ2-3; 8 bases fit TRBD1. Per germline, CDR1 SGHRS and CDR2 YFSETQ. The length of the CDR3 is 14 residues. The ends lost 4 bases at V and 4 bases at J; junction bases unmatched: 5. CDR3 loop: CASSPGQGPDTQYF. In DNA, the CDR3 is TGCGCCAGCAGCCCCGGACAGGGCCCAGATACGCAGTATTTT.

This clonotype was picked up a small number of times. The chain has TRBV12-3 or TRBV12-4 and TRBJ1-1; 8 positions agree with TRBD1. V shed 3 bases, J shed 14 bases, and the junction held 11 bases outside the gene matches. This CDR3 is built from 13 residues. The CDR3 region has the DNA TGTGCCAGCAGTTTTAGTATCGGGGACAGGCCATTCTTT. This translates into CASSFSIGDRPFF.

This clonotype was observed many times. This rearrangement joins TRBV5-1 to TRBJ2-7; TRBD1 is a possible D gene (5 bases). Germline V CDR1 and CDR2: SGHRS, YFSETQ. The V end lost 2 bases, the J end lost 0 bases, and 15 bases lay between the germline ends. The CDR3 sequence is 16 residues long. The CDR3 is CASSFLDTSTSYEQYF. The CDR3, as DNA: TGCGCCAGCAGCTTCCTGGACACTTCTACCTCCTACGAGCAGTACTTC.

CDR3 sequence: CASSQDTRMNTEAFF. The CDR3 DNA is TGTGCCAGCAGCCAAGATACTAGGATGAACACTGAAGCTTTCTTT. The chain is built from TRBV4-2 and TRBJ1-1; D gene unclear. The CDR3 loop spans 15 amino acids. V lost 0 bases and J lost 0, with 8 bases in between. Per germline, CDR1 LGHNA and CDR2 YNFKEQ.

This clonotype was observed once. This sequence joins TRBV29-1 and TRBJ2-7; the match to TRBD1 covers 10 bases. In germline, CDR1 is SQVTM, CDR2 ANQGSEA. The CDR3 sequence is 13 residues long. V dropped 3 bases and J dropped 6; count of bases not matched to a gene: 5. CDR3 DNA: TGCAGCGTTGAGACGACAGGGGGCGTCGAGCAGTACTTC. Protein product: CSVETTGGVEQYF.

This sequence joins TRBV12-3 or TRBV12-4 and TRBJ2-3; 10 positions agree with TRBD2. Trimming took 6 bases from V and 4 from J; bases not matched to a gene: 4. The CDR3 loop spans 14 amino acids. CDR3 sequence (DNA): TGTGCCAGCAGGCGAGGACTAGCGGCAGATACGCAGTATTTT. It is translated as CASRRGLAADTQYF.

In this sample, this clonotype turned up a few times. The chain carries TRBV3-1 and TRBJ2-3, with 9 bases lining up with TRBD2. Unmatched junction bases numbered 5, after V lost 6 bases and J lost 1 base. From germline, CDR1 is LGHDT and CDR2 YNNKEL (reference sequence). This CDR3 has 15 amino acids. The CDR3 region is CASSSGGPRTDTQYF. The CDR3, as DNA: TGTGCCAGCAGTAGCGGGGGACCCCGCACAGATACGCAGTATTTT.

This chain uses TRBV7-3 with TRBJ2-2; possible D gene TRBD2, 6 bases. The CDR3 is 14 residues long. Germline loops: CDR1 SGHTA, CDR2 FQGTGA. Trimming left V 5 bases short and J 3 bases short, with 10 bases between. CDR3 bases: TGTGCCAGCAGCCGCGGACTATACACCGGGGAGCTGTTTTTT. Translation: CASSRGLYTGELFF.

The rearrangement links TRBV7-9 to TRBJ2-5, with unresolved D. This CDR3 comprises 13 residues. V gave up 8 bases and J gave up 0 bases, with 10 bases separating them. The germline gives CDR1 SEHNR, CDR2 FQNEAQ (reference sequence). The CDR3 sequence is CASGTQYQETQYF. The CDR3 nucleotides read TGTGCCAGCGGCACGCAGTACCAAGAGACCCAGTACTTC.

The CDR3 protein is CASQSHKGETQYF. The DNA of the CDR3 is TGTGCCAGTCAGTCCCATAAAGGAGAGACCCAGTACTTC. The V gene is TRBV19, the J gene TRBJ2-5; the D is unclear. Per germline, CDR1 LNHDA and CDR2 SQIVND (reference sequence). V was clipped by 8 bases and J by 4 bases, with 14 bases between them. The CDR3 is made up of 13 amino acids.

This clonotype has just a few counts. This rearrangement joins TRBV18 to TRBJ1-2; TRBD1 matches at 7 bases. Germline V lookup: CDR1 KGHSH, CDR2 LQKENI. With V trimmed by 1 base and J by 3 bases, 2 bases remained unmatched. The length of the CDR3 is 14 residues. In nucleotides, the CDR3 is TGTGCCAGCTCACCACTGGGGACAGACTATGGCTACACCTTC. Its translation: CASSPLGTDYGYTF.

This clonotype was seen a few times. V usage is TRBV28 and J usage is TRBJ2-1; D not resolved. Trimming shortened V by 6 bases and J by 2 bases, and 8 bases separated the two germline ends. Germline loops: CDR1 MDHEN, CDR2 SYDVKM. The CDR3 covers 13 residues. The chain's CDR3 is CASSRKTYNEQFF. In nucleotides, the CDR3 is TGTGCCAGCAGCCGCAAGACCTACAATGAGCAGTTCTTC.

The rearrangement joins TRBV4-1 to TRBJ2-7; 7 nucleotides align to TRBD1. This CDR3 has 15 amino acids. V lost 4 bases, J lost 9 bases, and 15 bases stayed unmatched. CDR1 and CDR2 (germline): MGHRA, YSYEKL. The chain's CDR3 is CASSPRDSDSVGQYF. The CDR3 DNA sequence: TGCGCCAGCAGCCCCCGGGACAGCGACTCAGTTGGGCAGTACTTC.

V usage is TRBV29-1 and J usage is TRBJ2-1; 12 nucleotides line up with TRBD2. The CDR3 contains 17 residues. With V trimmed by 8 bases and J by 3 bases, 14 bases remained unmatched. Germline-derived CDR1 and CDR2 are SQVTM and ANQGSEA. CDR3 protein: CSPVGGGGLAGYNEQFF. CDR3 nucleotides: TGCAGCCCTGTTGGAGGGGGGGGACTAGCGGGCTACAATGAGCAGTTCTTC.

This clonotype was counted at least ten times. The rearrangement links TRBV12-3 or TRBV12-4 to TRBJ1-1; unclear D gene. With 5 bases removed from V and 5 bases from J, the gap between germline ends came to 9 bases. The CDR3 runs 12 residues. As DNA, the CDR3 is TGTGCCAGCAGTAACACAAGGACTGAAGCTTTCTTT. Encoded protein: CASSNTRTEAFF.

This clonotype was seen more than once but under ten times. The genes are TRBV5-8 and TRBJ2-5, with 10 bases matching TRBD1. The CDR3 has 15 amino acids. The germline CDR1 and CDR2 sequences are SGHTS and YDEGEE. V gave up 4 bases and J gave up 5 bases; unmatched junction bases: 8. The CDR3 is CASSPRDRGFETQYF. The DNA of the CDR3 is TGTGCCAGCAGCCCCCGGGACAGGGGTTTCGAGACCCAGTACTTC.

As to this clonotype: Mismatch with germline at one junction end may stem from a read error. The chain uses TRBV11-2 and TRBJ2-3; TRBD2 might be the D (5 bases). The germline CDR1 and CDR2 sequences are SGHAT and FQNNGV. The CDR3 consists of 15 residues. Written as DNA, the CDR3 is TGTGCCAGCAGCTTTGCATTACCTAGCAAAGATACGCAGTATTTT. Residues: CASSFALPSKDTQYF.

This clonotype was counted between two and nine times. This chain uses TRBV6-1 with TRBJ2-5; TRBD1 agrees at 7 bases. V dropped 7 bases and J dropped 5; count of bases not matched to a gene: 7. This CDR3 spans 13 amino acids. Germline loops: CDR1 MNHNS, CDR2 SASEGT. The CDR3 bases are TGTGCCAGCAAGATGGGACAGTTGGAGACCCAGTACTTC. It encodes CASKMGQLETQYF.